This TCR beta chain emerged from a study of T cell clones after liver transplantation. Study information: Samples came from ITN030ST, which attempted immunosuppression withdrawal within 2 years of liver transplantation.

Some clones are missing from TCRdb's copy, which holds only in-frame ones; the method was immunoSEQ multiplex PCR. The table lists approximately 72,000 clones, about 88% of them singletons. Germline CDR1 and CDR2: SGHDT and YYEEEE. V was cut by 0 bases and J by 7 bases, with 5 bases left in between. The CDR3 length is 11 residues. Unstimulated PBMCs were sorted into CD3+CD4+ and CD3+CD8+ populations. The genes are TRBV5-6 and TRBJ2-7; D is unclear. The receptor's source is a human donor who received a liver transplant. This material consisted of CD4+ T cells from blood, taken before liver transplant. The CDR3 protein is CASSLGPEQYF. CDR3 in DNA: TGTGCCAGCAGCTTGGGTCCGGAGCAGTACTTC.